This T cell receptor (beta chain) was sequenced for a study of cytomegalovirus exposure and HLA in healthy donors. Study as a whole: Earlier findings included some 120 million unique TCR beta sequences obtained from roughly 200 million T cells. Study-wide results and limits: It was assumed in the presence/absence analyses that sequencing depth was roughly uniform across donors. Later analysis demonstrated an association between a missense DCLRE1C variant and TCR beta V- and J-gene trimming.

This clone has just one count. Its antigen is as yet unknown. PCR used 60 Vbeta primers and 13 Jbeta primers. The method was immunoSEQ multiplex PCR; TCRdb's version includes in-frame clones alone and lacks a portion of them. The sample yields 150,000 to 200,000 clones, just over 70% seen once. Germline CDR1 is SGHRS and CDR2 is YFSETQ. The CDR3 extends over 16 amino acids. J lost 0 bases, V lost 0 bases, and 2 bases had no gene match. The specimen was PBMCs. The chain couples TRBV5-1 to TRBJ1-3; 8 bases agree with TRBD1. The TCR originated in a man aged 18 to 35 in good health and CMV-seropositive. Here the CDR3 reads CASSLGTGSSGNTIYF. CDR3 nucleotide sequence: TGCGCCAGCAGCTTGGGGACAGGGAGCTCTGGAAACACCATATATTTT.